This passage covers 32 T cell receptor beta chains from one sample sequenced in a study of CD8 T cells in ankylosing spondylitis. MiXCR was run by TCRdb on the 5' RACE reads, yielding one entry per CDR3 protein. The sample contains 150,000 to 200,000 distinct CDR3 sequences, 10% to 15% of which appear only once. Material for sequencing was blood, either unsorted or a sorted T cell fraction (not recorded which). These TCRs come from a female donor with ankylosing spondylitis or in good health (not recorded which).

At least ten counts were recorded for this clonotype. V and J are TRBV12-3 or TRBV12-4 and TRBJ2-5; TRBD2 matches 8 bases. The CDR3 totals 15 residues. With 1 base clipped from V and 4 bases from J, the junction kept 5 bases outside the gene matches. In DNA form, the CDR3 reads TGTGCCAGCAGTTTAGTCGGGAGGGCGGGAGAGACCCAGTACTTC. Residues: CASSLVGRAGETQYF.

The rearrangement uses TRBV7-8 and TRBJ2-7; 9 positions agree with TRBD2. This CDR3 has 16 residues. Looked up from germline, CDR1 is SGHVS and CDR2 is FQNEAQ. Trimming at V came to 5 bases and at J to 7 bases, leaving 15 bases not matched to a gene. The DNA for the CDR3 is TGTGCCAGCAGCGGGCCCTCGGCTAGCGGGGCCTGGGAGCAGTACTTC. The encoded protein is CASSGPSASGAWEQYF.

The sample holds many counts of this clonotype. The chain uses TRBV7-3 and TRBJ1-2; TRBD1 matches at 7 bases. The CDR3 is made up of 13 amino acids. Trimming removed 2 bases from V and 8 bases from J; junction bases left unmatched: 5. Germline V lookup: CDR1 SGHTA, CDR2 FQGTGA. CDR3 DNA: TGTGCCAGCAGCTTAGACAGGGAGGGAGGCTACACCTTC. It translates to CASSLDREGGYTF.

This clonotype was recorded many times. The chain combines TRBV4-1 with TRBJ2-5; perhaps TRBD2 as D (6 bases). CDR1 is MGHRA, CDR2 YSYEKL, per germline. The CDR3 sequence is 13 residues long. The V and J ends lost 3 bases and 5 bases respectively, with 10 bases between them. The CDR3 protein is CASSQGLPETQYF. The CDR3 coding sequence is TGCGCCAGCAGCCAGGGACTCCCGGAGACCCAGTACTTC.

In its sample, this clonotype was seen a few times. The chain has TRBV4-2 and TRBJ2-2; D remains unclear. With 1 base removed from V and 2 bases from J, the gap between germline ends came to 8 bases. From germline, CDR1 is LGHNA and CDR2 YNFKEQ. This CDR3 has 15 amino acids. CDR3 nucleotide sequence: TGTGCCAGCAGCCAAGGGACGGCAAACACCGGGGAGCTGTTTTTT. Its protein product is CASSQGTANTGELFF.

This clonotype was counted at least ten times. The chain joins TRBV20-1 to TRBJ2-1, with 7 bases identical to TRBD2. CDR1 is DFQATT, CDR2 SNEGSKA, per germline (reference sequence). J lost 4 bases, V lost 6 bases, and 12 bases had no gene match. CDR3 size: 15 residues. The CDR3 here is CSARVTSTIYNEQFF. DNA for the CDR3: TGCAGTGCACGGGTGACTAGCACAATATACAATGAGCAGTTCTTC.

This chain joins TRBV9 and TRBJ2-3; possibly TRBD2 for D (6 bases). Germline loops: CDR1 SGDLS, CDR2 YYNGEE. The CDR3 loop spans 13 amino acids. The V end lost 3 bases, the J end lost 3 bases, and 8 bases lay between the germline ends. CDR3 region: CASSDRETDTQYF. The CDR3, as DNA: TGTGCCAGCAGCGATCGGGAGACAGATACGCAGTATTTT.

The chain combines TRBV7-2 with TRBJ2-5, with TRBD2 matching 8 bases. The trim removed 6 bases at V and 4 bases at J, leaving 7 bases unmatched. CDR1 is SGHTA, CDR2 FQGNSA, per germline. The CDR3 has 14 amino acids. The CDR3 nucleotides are TGTGCCAGCAGGAGCGGGAGCATAGGAGAGACCCAGTACTTC. The encoded protein is CASRSGSIGETQYF.

This chain links TRBV2 with TRBJ2-1, with 7 positions matching TRBD1. The CDR3 loop spans 13 amino acids. Per the germline V gene, CDR1 is SNHLY and CDR2 is FYNNEI. V lost 8 bases, J lost 4 bases, and 5 bases stayed unmatched. In DNA, the CDR3 is TGTGCCAGCCTGGACAGGACGTACAATGAGCAGTTCTTC. It is translated as CASLDRTYNEQFF. The entire variable domain, with the rest obtained from reference TRBV2 and TRBJ2-1, is as follows: EPEVTQTPSHQVTQMGQEVILRCVPISNHLYFYWYRQILGQKVEFLVSFYNNEISEKSEIFDDQFSVERPDGSNFTLKIRSTKLEDSAMYFCASLDRTYNEQFFGPGTRLTVL.

CDR3 amino acids: CASSLVAATDTQYF. The CDR3 nucleotides read TGTGCCAGCAGCTTAGTAGCAGCCACAGATACGCAGTATTTT. This chain links TRBV7-2 with TRBJ2-3; D is unresolved. Between the trimmed V and J ends, which lost 1 base and 2 bases, there was a span of 7 bases. Germline values: CDR1 SGHTA, CDR2 FQGNSA. The CDR3 spans 14 residues.

This clonotype was detected many times. This rearrangement joins TRBV12-3 or TRBV12-4 to TRBJ1-3; 9 bases are shared with TRBD1. Trimming cost V 1 base and J 4 bases; bases outside gene matches: 5. This CDR3 has 16 amino acids. The CDR3 here is CASSLGGQGAGNTIYF. In DNA, the CDR3 is TGTGCCAGCAGTTTAGGGGGACAGGGTGCCGGAAACACCATATATTTT.

This clonotype was seen many times. The chain combines TRBV28 with TRBJ1-5; D remains unclear. This CDR3 has 15 residues. Germline V lookup: CDR1 MDHEN, CDR2 SYDVKM. V lost 3 bases to trimming and J lost 6 bases, with 15 bases between them. The chain's CDR3 is CASSLPVWEGQPQHF. The CDR3 DNA reads as TGTGCCAGCAGTTTGCCTGTCTGGGAGGGTCAGCCCCAGCATTTT.

This clonotype was counted many times. The chain couples TRBV6-1 to TRBJ2-1, with a possible D match to TRBD2 (8 bases). Trimming removed 8 bases from V and 4 bases from J, with 18 bases in between. The CDR3 length is 15 residues. The germline CDR1 and CDR2 sequences are MNHNS and SASEGT. CDR3 amino acids: CASSRGLAGYNEQFF. The CDR3 DNA reads as TGTGCCAGCTCAAGGGGGCTAGCGGGTTACAATGAGCAGTTCTTC.

This clonotype was detected many times. The V gene is TRBV24-1, the J gene TRBJ1-2, with D uncertain. Per the germline V gene, CDR1 is KGHDR and CDR2 is SFDVKD. This CDR3 comprises 14 residues. With 3 bases removed from V and 4 bases from J, the gap between germline ends came to 11 bases. The CDR3 here is CATSDPDGSYGYTF. Written as DNA, the CDR3 is TGTGCCACCAGTGATCCGGACGGATCCTATGGCTACACCTTC.

Points on this clonotype: A single base separates this from a much larger clone, so it may be a read error. The CDR3 DNA reads as TGCAGTGCTAGATCTACAGGGGGTGTCTGTTCACCCCTCCACTTT. It encodes CSARSTGGVCSPLHF. This chain links TRBV20-1 with TRBJ1-6; the match to TRBD1 covers 8 bases. With V trimmed by 2 bases and J by 9 bases, 9 bases remained unmatched. From germline, CDR1 is DFQATT and CDR2 SNEGSKA (reference sequence). The CDR3 is 15 residues long.

This clonotype turned up a few times. V gene TRBV7-2 combines with J gene TRBJ1-1, with D perhaps matching TRBD1 (5 bases). The CDR3 totals 13 residues. Looked up from germline, CDR1 is SGHTA and CDR2 is FQGNSA. Trimming took off 6 bases at V and 11 bases at J, with 19 bases between the two ends. CDR3 residues: CASSPRAREWAFF. The DNA for the CDR3 is TGTGCCAGCAGTCCCAGGGCGAGGGAGTGGGCTTTCTTT.

This clonotype was seen a few times. This chain uses TRBV3-1 with TRBJ2-7; D is undetermined. This CDR3 spans 14 amino acids. The germline V gene encodes CDR1 LGHDT and CDR2 YNNKEL (reference sequence). The V end lost 4 bases, the J end lost 6 bases, and 16 bases lay between the germline ends. Here the CDR3 reads CASSRGKKPLEQYF. The CDR3 coding sequence is TGTGCCAGCAGCCGCGGAAAGAAGCCCCTCGAGCAGTACTTC.

Ten or more counts support this clonotype. The V call is TRBV20-1, the J call TRBJ1-1; no reliable D call. Germline values: CDR1 DFQATT, CDR2 SNEGSKA (reference sequence). The V gene lost 5 bases and the J gene lost 6 bases, with 19 bases spanning the gap. The CDR3 covers 14 residues. CDR3 residues: CSAVPAVIVAEAFF. CDR3 coding DNA: TGCAGTGCTGTTCCAGCGGTTATCGTAGCTGAAGCTTTCTTT.

At least ten counts were recorded for this clonotype. The V call is TRBV5-1, the J call TRBJ2-5, with D possibly called TRBD1 or TRBD2 (5 bases each). Trimming took 3 bases from V and 5 from J, leaving 11 bases between them. Germline V gene data show CDR1 as SGHRS and CDR2 as YFSETQ. This CDR3 spans 13 amino acids. The CDR3 nucleotides read TGCGCCAGCAGCTCCCAGGGAGCGGAGACCCAGTACTTC. Its translation: CASSSQGAETQYF.

This clonotype was recorded many times. The chain employs TRBV29-1 and TRBJ1-1; D ambiguous. The V gene's germline CDR1 is SQVTM and CDR2 ANQGSEA. V shed 4 bases and J shed 0 bases, with 9 bases lying between them. This CDR3 is 13 amino acids long. CDR3 residues: CSVAGKMNTEAFF. For the CDR3, the DNA is TGCAGCGTTGCTGGGAAAATGAACACTGAAGCTTTCTTT.

This clonotype was counted a few times. The chain links TRBV4-3 to TRBJ2-2; 7 positions agree with TRBD2. Trimming removed 1 base from V and 5 bases from J; junction bases left unmatched: 4. This CDR3 is built from 15 residues. The germline V gene encodes CDR1 LGHNA and CDR2 YSLEER. The CDR3: CASSQGFGRTGELFF. DNA of the CDR3: TGCGCCAGCAGCCAAGGTTTCGGGAGGACCGGGGAGCTGTTTTTT.

Points on this clonotype: This may arise from a read error, as a much more abundant clone is one base away. The genes are TRBV5-1 and TRBJ2-1; the match to TRBD2 covers 13 bases. Per germline, CDR1 SGHRS and CDR2 YFSETQ. This CDR3 contains 15 residues. CDR3 residues: CASSSGLAGPNERFF. The CDR3 coding sequence is TGCGCCAGCAGCTCGGGACTAGCGGGACCCAATGAGCGGTTCTTC.

The genes are TRBV6-5 and TRBJ2-1, with TRBD2 matching over 8 bases. The germline V gene encodes CDR1 MNHEY and CDR2 SVGAGI. The CDR3 totals 19 residues. V dropped 0 bases and J dropped 2; count of bases not matched to a gene: 12. CDR3 sequence: CASSYSGAGGQSAYNEQFF. The CDR3 DNA follows: TGTGCCAGCAGTTACTCGGGGGCGGGAGGACAGTCGGCCTACAATGAGCAGTTCTTC.

This clonotype was recorded at least ten times. The CDR3 DNA reads TGTGCCAGCAGTTTGTTTGGGAGCTCCTACAATGAGCAGTTCTTC. It translates to CASSLFGSSYNEQFF. The V call is TRBV12-3 or TRBV12-4, the J call TRBJ2-1; perhaps TRBD2 as D (5 bases). V lost 3 bases to trimming and J lost 0 bases, with 9 bases between them. CDR3 length equals 15 residues.

The gene calls are TRBV27 and TRBJ2-7; 12 bases map to TRBD2. The CDR3 spans 15 residues. Germline V gene sequence: CDR1 MNHEY, CDR2 SMNVEV (reference sequence). The trim removed 5 bases at V and 4 bases at J, leaving 6 bases unmatched. CDR3: CASSPRTSGVYEQYF. CDR3 nucleotide sequence: TGTGCCAGCAGTCCGCGGACTAGCGGGGTATACGAGCAGTACTTC.

This clonotype has ten or more counts. The rearrangement uses TRBV7-2 and TRBJ2-1, with 13 nucleotides matching TRBD2. CDR3 length: 17 residues. V was clipped by 1 base and J by 8 bases; unmatched bases: 8. The V gene's germline CDR1 is SGHTA and CDR2 FQGNSA. The chain's CDR3 is CASSLGLRTSGSYEQFF. The CDR3 DNA is TGTGCCAGCAGCTTAGGCCTCCGGACTAGCGGGAGCTATGAGCAGTTCTTC.

This clonotype has ten or more counts. This chain connects TRBV3-1 to TRBJ1-4; no definite D call. The CDR3 extends over 13 amino acids. Germline V gives CDR1 LGHDT, CDR2 YNNKEL (reference sequence). The ends were cut back, 4 bases at V and 10 bases at J, with 13 bases in the middle. In DNA form, the CDR3 reads TGTGCCAGCAGCCCCGCGGAGGGAGGAAAACTGTTTTTT. Its protein product is CASSPAEGGKLFF.

This chain links TRBV7-9 with TRBJ2-7; 9 bases align to TRBD2. The CDR3 spans 17 residues. V shed 3 bases, J shed 3 bases, and the junction held 12 bases outside the gene matches. Per germline, CDR1 SEHNR and CDR2 FQNEAQ (reference sequence). The CDR3 DNA reads TGTGCCAGCAGCTTCCCTCGGGTAGCGGGAGAGGACTACGAGCAGTACTTC. Encoded protein: CASSFPRVAGEDYEQYF.

In its sample, this clonotype was seen many times. This chain joins TRBV5-1 and TRBJ1-5; 8 nucleotides agree with TRBD1. Germline assignment: CDR1 SGHRS and CDR2 YFSETQ. Unmatched junction bases numbered 3, after V lost 4 bases and J lost 3 bases. The length of the CDR3 is 14 residues. Here the CDR3 DNA reads TGCGCCAGCAGCACGGGACAGGCCAATCAGCCCCAGCATTTT. Protein product: CASSTGQANQPQHF.

The J gene is TRBJ2-7, the V gene TRBV5-1, with TRBD2 matching 12 bases. The CDR3 is 22 amino acids. CDR1 is SGHRS and CDR2 is YFSETQ in the germline V gene. V was clipped by 1 base and J by 0 bases; unmatched bases: 20. Written as DNA, the CDR3 is TGCGCCAGCAGCTTGCGGGGGAACGCTCCCGGGACTAGCGGGCCTAGCTCCTACGAGCAGTACTTC. Translation gives CASSLRGNAPGTSGPSSYEQYF.

This clonotype came up many times. At one end the junction does not follow the germline gene, possibly because of a read error. The chain uses TRBV5-1 and TRBJ2-7; TRBD2 aligns across 8 bases. This CDR3 region has 14 residues. Germline V gene sequence: CDR1 SGHRS, CDR2 YFSETQ. This CDR3 is CASSPGTSSSEQYF. The CDR3 region has the DNA TGCGCCAGCAGCCCCGGGACTAGTTCCTCCGAGCAGTACTTC.

Regarding this clonotype: Given a much more abundant clone one base away, this may be a read error. Because it lacks the conserved phenylalanine or tryptophan at the end, this CDR3 is likely a read error. The rearrangement links TRBV10-3 to TRBJ1-1; possibly TRBD1 for D (6 bases). The CDR3 is made up of 13 amino acids. Germline loops: CDR1 ENHRY, CDR2 SYGVKD. V shed 6 bases and J shed 1 base, with 9 bases lying between them. The CDR3 bases are TGTGCCATCAGCCCACAGGGGAACACTGAAGCTTTCCTT. It encodes CAISPQGNTEAFL.